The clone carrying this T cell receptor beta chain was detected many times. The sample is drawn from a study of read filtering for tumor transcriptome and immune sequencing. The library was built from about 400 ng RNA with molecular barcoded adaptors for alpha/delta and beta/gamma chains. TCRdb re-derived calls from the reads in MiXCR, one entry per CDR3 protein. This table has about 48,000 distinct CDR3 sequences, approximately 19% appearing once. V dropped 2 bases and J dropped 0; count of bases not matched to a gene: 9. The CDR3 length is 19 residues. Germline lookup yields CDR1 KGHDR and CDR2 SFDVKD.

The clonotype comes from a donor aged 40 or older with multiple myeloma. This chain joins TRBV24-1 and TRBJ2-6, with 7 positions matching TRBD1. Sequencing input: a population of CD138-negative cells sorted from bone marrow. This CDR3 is CATSDSRTGVPSGANVLTF. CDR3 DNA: TGTGCCACCAGTGATTCGAGAACAGGGGTCCCCTCTGGGGCCAACGTCCTGACTTTC.